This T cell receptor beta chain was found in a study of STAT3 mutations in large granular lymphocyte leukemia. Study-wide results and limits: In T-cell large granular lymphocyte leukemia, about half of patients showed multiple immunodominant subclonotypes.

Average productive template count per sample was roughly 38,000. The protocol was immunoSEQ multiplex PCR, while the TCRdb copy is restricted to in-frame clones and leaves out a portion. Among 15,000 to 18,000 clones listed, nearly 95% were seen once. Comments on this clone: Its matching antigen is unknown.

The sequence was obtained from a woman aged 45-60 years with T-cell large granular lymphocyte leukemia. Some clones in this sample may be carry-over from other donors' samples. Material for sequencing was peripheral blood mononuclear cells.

The CDR3 sequence: CASRRTGNSNQPQHF. CDR3 nucleotide sequence: TGTGCCAGTAGACGGACAGGGAATAGCAATCAGCCCCAGCATTTT. V is TRBV19 and J is TRBJ1-5; the match to TRBD1 covers 8 bases. Germline V gene data show CDR1 as LNHDA and CDR2 as SQIVND (reference sequence). The CDR3 totals 15 residues. V was clipped by 6 bases and J by 0 bases; unmatched bases: 4.